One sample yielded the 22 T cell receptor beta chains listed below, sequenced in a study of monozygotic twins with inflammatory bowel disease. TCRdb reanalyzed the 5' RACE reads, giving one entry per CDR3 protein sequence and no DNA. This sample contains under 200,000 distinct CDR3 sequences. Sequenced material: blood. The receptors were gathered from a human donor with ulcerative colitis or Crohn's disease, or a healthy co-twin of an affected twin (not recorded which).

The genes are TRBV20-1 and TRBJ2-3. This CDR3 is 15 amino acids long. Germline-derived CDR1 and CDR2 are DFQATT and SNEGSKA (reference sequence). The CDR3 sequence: CSARGIGLRTDTQYF.

The CDR3 is CASSQDPGTGHTDTQYF. V usage is TRBV4-3 and J usage is TRBJ2-3; the TCRdb call, TRBD1, lacks DNA for checking. This CDR3 contains 17 residues. Germline V gene data show CDR1 as LGHNA and CDR2 as YSLEER.

The CDR3 loop is CASSLNRYEQYF. The rearrangement uses TRBV7-2 and TRBJ2-7. This CDR3 spans 12 amino acids. Germline loops: CDR1 SGHTA, CDR2 FQGNSA.

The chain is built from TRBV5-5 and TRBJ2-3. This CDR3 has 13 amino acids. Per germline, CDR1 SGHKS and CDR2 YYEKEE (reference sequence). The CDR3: CASSRWVTDTQYF.

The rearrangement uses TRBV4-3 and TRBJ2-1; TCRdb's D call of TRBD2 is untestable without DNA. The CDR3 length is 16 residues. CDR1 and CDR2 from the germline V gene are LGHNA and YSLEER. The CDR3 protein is CASSQWISGRWNEQFF.

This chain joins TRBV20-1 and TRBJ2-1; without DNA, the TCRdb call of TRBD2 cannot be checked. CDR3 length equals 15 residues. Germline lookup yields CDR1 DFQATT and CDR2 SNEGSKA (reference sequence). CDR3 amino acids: CSARALAGAHNEQFF.

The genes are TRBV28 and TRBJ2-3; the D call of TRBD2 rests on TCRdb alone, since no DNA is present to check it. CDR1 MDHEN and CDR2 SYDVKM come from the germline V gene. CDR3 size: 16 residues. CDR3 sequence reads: CASNPWASGGADTQYF.

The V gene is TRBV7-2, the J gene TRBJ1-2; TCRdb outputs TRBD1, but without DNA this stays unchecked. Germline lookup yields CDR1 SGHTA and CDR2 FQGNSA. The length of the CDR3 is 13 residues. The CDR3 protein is CASSSRTNYGYTF.

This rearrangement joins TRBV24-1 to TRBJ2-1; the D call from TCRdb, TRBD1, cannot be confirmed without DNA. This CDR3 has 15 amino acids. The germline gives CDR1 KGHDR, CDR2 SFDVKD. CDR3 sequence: CATSDPWGHYNEQFF.

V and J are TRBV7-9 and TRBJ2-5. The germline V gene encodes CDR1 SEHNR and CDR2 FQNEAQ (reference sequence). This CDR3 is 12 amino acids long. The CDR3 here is CASSLSMATQYF.

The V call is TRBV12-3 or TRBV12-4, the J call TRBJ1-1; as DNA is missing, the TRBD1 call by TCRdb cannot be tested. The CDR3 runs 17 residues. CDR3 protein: CASSLLRWGLQNTEAFF.

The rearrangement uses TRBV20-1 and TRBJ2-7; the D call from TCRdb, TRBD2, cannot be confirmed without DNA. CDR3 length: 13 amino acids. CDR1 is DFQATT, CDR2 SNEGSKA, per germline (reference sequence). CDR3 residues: CSAPTSGSYEQYF.

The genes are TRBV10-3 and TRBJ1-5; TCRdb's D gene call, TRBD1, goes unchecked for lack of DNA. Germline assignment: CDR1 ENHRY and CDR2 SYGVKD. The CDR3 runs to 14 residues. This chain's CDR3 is CAISESQGAQPQHF.

CDR3 residues: CASSGGIEGNEQFF. V is TRBV2 and J is TRBJ2-1; TCRdb gives TRBD2 as the D gene, but with no DNA this cannot be confirmed. CDR1 and CDR2 from the germline V gene are SNHLY and FYNNEI. This CDR3 has 14 amino acids.

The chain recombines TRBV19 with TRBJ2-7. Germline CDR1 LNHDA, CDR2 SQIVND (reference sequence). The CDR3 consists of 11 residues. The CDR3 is CATSRGYEQYF.

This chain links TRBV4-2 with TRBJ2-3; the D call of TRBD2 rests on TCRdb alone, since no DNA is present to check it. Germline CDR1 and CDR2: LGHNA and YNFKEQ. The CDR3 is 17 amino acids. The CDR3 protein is CASSQNPSGGATDTQYF.

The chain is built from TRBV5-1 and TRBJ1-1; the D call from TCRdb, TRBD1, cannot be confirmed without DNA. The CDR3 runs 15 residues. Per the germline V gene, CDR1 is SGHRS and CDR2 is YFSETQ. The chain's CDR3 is CASSLSGTGNTEAFF.

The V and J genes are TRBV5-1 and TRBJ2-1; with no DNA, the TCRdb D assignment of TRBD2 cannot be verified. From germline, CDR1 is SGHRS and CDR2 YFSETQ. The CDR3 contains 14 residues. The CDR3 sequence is CASSLGTRHNEQFF.

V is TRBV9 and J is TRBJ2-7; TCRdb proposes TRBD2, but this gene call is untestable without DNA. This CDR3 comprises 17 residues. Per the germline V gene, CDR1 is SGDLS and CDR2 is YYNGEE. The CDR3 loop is CASSSYSGAGLSYEQYF.

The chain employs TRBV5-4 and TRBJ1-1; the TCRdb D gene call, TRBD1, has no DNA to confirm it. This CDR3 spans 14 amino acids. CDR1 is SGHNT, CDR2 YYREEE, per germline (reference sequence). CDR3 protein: CASSLTGGSAEAFF.

The CDR3 reads CASSARPDSFF. The V call is TRBV9, the J call TRBJ2-2; the TCRdb call, TRBD1, lacks DNA for checking. CDR3 length: 11 amino acids. Germline lookup yields CDR1 SGDLS and CDR2 YYNGEE.

Here the CDR3 reads CASSPWQGTYTEAFF. The chain uses TRBV12-3 or TRBV12-4 and TRBJ1-1; there is no DNA to check the TCRdb D call of TRBD1. The CDR3 consists of 15 residues.